Listed below are T cell receptor beta chains from one sample, sequenced in a study of blood T cell repertoires in COVID-19. Repertoires were generated with immunoSEQ multiplex PCR, while TCRdb's copy carries only in-frame clones and drops some. The sample has under 60,000 clones, about three quarters seen once. Sequencing used peripheral blood. The origin of the receptors is a human donor with active or convalescent COVID-19. The donor label of this sample is uncertain. Both conserved end residues are part of each CDR3.

v_call | cdr3_aa
TRBV2 | CASSVQVLAFF
TRBV4-2 | CASSQVSQGGETQYF
TRBV9 | CASSSVTGAIGGGANVLTF
TRBV18 | CASSPRTGGNYGYTF
TRBV5-1 | CASSWVTGGVSNEQFF
TRBV2 | CASNRDMNTEAFF
TRBV10-3 | CAISESQGTEAFF
TRBV30 | CAWSGTTSDGIQYF
TRBV6-2/TRBV6-3 | CASSPAGVSYEQYF
TRBV2 | CASSLASGTGGLNTEAFF
TRBV7-3 | CASSLSGQGGETQYF
TRBV6-5 | CARGERGSSYEQYF
TRBV7-9 | CASSFDRGGYGYTF
TRBV7-8 | CASSLGQGTPGNTIYF
TRBV27 | CASRKGGQGGGEQYF
TRBV13 | CASSFDRTSGINEQFF
TRBV5-6 | CASSLGGLYNSPLHF
TRBV14 | CASSQETGSMNTEAFF
TRBV19 | CASQPRDRVGYGYTF
TRBV28 | CASSFYGENTEAFF
TRBV18 | CASSPRPGQGTSGNTIYF
TRBV2 | CASRGQTQETQYF
TRBV7-7 | CASSLTGMGNTEAFF
TRBV28 | CASRPNPGQALNEKLFF
TRBV10-2 | CASKSGGTNVLTF
TRBV9 | CASSLLQGGNSPLHF
TRBV7-9 | CASSLIRGSTGELFF
TRBV14 | CASSHGRVGYTF
TRBV6-6 | CASSGTGGHEQYF
TRBV7-2 | CASSPFAAQETQYF
TRBV6-6 | CASSSTGGLNGYTF
TRBV28 | CASSLAGQGNSPLHF
TRBV7-2 | CASSGRDFTEAFF